The text below deals with one TCR beta chain. Its antigen is not identified. These data are taken from a study of post-analysis software for immune sequencing data. Study summary: Recorded subtypes: relapsing-remitting, secondary progressive, progressive-relapsing; some patients unannotated.

Germline assignment: CDR1 MNHNS and CDR2 SASEGT. V was pared by 5 bases and J by 2 bases, with 13 bases between. The CDR3 consists of 15 residues. TCR beta cDNA libraries had unique molecular identifiers. When roughly 0.9 to 10 million T cells were used, they gave some 540,000 cDNA molecules. From the PCR reads, TCRdb called clonotypes with MiXCR, one entry per CDR3 protein. The sample contains hundreds of thousands of distinct CDR3 sequences, approximately 57% of which appear only once. Study observations and caveats: Comparison of patients with controls showed about 5 TRBV segments more frequent in patients, TRBV5-6, TRBV5-1 and TRBV20-1 among them. Multiple sclerosis patients showed significantly lower normalized Chao1 diversity than controls did.

The chain carries TRBV6-1 and TRBJ1-5, with D perhaps TRBD1 (6 bases). Specimen: blood. The TCR was taken from a girl aged 5-17 years with multiple sclerosis. DNA of the CDR3: TGTGCCAGCAGTACACAGGGATATGGCAATCAGCCCCAGCATTTT. Amino acids: CASSTQGYGNQPQHF.